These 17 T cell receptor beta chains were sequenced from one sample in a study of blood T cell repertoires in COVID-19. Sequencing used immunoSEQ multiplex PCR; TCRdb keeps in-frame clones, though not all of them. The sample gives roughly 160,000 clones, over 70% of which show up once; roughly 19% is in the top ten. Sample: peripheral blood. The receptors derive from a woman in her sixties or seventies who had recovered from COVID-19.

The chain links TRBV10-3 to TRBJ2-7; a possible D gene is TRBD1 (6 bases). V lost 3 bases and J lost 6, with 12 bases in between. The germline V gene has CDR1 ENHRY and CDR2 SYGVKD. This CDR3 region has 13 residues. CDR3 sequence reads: CAISDPGASEQYF. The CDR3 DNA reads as TGTGCCATCAGTGACCCAGGGGCCAGCGAGCAGTACTTC.

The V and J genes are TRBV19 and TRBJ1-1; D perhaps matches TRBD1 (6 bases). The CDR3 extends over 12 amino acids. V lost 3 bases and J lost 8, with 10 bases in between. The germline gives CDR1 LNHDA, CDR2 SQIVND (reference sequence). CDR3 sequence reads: CASSMGQVEAFF. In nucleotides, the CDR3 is TGTGCCAGTAGTATGGGACAAGTCGAAGCTTTCTTT.

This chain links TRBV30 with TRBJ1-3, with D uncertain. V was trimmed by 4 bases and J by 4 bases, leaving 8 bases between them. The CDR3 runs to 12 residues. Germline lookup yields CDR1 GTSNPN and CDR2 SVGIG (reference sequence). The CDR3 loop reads CAWTAQGNTIYF. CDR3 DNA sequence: TGTGCCTGGACCGCTCAGGGAAACACCATATATTTT.

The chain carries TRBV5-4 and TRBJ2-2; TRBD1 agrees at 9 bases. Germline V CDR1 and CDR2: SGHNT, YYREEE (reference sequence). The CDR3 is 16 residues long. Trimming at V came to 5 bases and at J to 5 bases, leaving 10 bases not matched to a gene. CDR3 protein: CASRQSTGGRTGELFF. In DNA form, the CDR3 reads TGTGCCAGCAGACAATCGACAGGGGGTCGGACCGGGGAGCTGTTTTTT.

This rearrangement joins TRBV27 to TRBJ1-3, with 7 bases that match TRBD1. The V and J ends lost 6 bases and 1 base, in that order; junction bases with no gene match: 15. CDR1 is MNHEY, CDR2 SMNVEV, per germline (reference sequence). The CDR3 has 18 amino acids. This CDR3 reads CASSQYPFTGESGNTIYF. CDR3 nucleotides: TGTGCCAGCAGCCAGTACCCTTTTACAGGGGAATCTGGAAACACCATATATTTT.

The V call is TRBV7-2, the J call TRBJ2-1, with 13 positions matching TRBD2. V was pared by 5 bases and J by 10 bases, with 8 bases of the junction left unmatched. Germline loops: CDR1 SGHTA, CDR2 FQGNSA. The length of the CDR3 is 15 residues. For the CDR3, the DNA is TGTGCCAGCAGCCCCGGACTAGCGGGAGTAGGGGAGCAGTTCTTC. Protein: CASSPGLAGVGEQFF.

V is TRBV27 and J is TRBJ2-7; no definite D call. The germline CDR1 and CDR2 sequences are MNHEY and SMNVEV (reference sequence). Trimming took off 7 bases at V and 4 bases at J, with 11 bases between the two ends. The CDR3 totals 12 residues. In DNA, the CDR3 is TGTGCCAGCACCTCACTCACTTACGAGCAGTACTTC. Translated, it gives CASTSLTYEQYF.

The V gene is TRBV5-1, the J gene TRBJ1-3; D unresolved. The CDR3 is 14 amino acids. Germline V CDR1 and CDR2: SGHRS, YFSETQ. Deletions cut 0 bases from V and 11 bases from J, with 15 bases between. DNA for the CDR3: TGCGCCAGCAGCTTGGGGTCCTCCGGGGTTTCCATATATTTT. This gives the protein CASSLGSSGVSIYF.

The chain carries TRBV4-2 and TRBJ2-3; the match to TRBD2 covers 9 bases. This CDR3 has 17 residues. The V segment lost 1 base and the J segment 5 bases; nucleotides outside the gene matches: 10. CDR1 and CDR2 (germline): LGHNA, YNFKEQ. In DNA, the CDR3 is TGTGCCAGCAGCCAAGGCCAGCGGGCGGGAGGGGAAGATACGCAGTATTTT. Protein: CASSQGQRAGGEDTQYF.

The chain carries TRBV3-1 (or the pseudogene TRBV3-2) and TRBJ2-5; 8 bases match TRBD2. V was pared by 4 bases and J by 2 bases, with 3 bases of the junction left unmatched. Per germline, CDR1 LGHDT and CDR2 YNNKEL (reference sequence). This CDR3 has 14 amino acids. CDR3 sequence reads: CASSLRGGQETQYF. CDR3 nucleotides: TGTGCCAGCAGCCTCCGGGGGGGACAAGAGACCCAGTACTTC.

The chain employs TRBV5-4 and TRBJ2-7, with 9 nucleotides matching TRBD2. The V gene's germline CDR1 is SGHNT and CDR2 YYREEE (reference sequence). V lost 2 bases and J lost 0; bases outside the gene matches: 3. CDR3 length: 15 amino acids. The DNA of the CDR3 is TGTGCCAGCAGCTTCCCTAGCGGGACCTCCTACGAGCAGTACTTC. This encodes CASSFPSGTSYEQYF. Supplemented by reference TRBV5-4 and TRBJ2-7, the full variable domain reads ETGVTQSPTHLIKTRGQQVTLRCSSQSGHNTVSWYQQALGQGPQFIFQYYREEENGRGNFPPRFSGLQFPNYSSELNVNALELDDSALYLCASSFPSGTSYEQYFGPGTRLTVT.

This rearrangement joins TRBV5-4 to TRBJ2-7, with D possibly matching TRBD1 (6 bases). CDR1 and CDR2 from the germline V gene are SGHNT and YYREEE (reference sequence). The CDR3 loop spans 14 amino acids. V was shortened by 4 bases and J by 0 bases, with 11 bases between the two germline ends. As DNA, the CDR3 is TGTGCCAGCAGCGCCGACAGGACCTCCTACGAGCAGTACTTC. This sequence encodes CASSADRTSYEQYF.

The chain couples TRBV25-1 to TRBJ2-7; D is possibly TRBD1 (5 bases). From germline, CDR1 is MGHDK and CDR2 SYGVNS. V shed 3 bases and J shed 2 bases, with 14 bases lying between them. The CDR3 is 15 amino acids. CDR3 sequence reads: CASSDPQGLTYEQYF. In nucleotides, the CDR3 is TGTGCCAGCAGTGATCCCCAGGGATTGACCTACGAGCAGTACTTC.

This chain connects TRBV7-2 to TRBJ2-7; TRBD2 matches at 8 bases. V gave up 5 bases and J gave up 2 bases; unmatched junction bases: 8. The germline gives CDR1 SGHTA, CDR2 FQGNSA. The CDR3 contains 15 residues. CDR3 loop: CASSRAAGGTYEQYF. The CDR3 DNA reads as TGTGCCAGCAGCCGGGCTGCGGGAGGCACCTACGAGCAGTACTTC.

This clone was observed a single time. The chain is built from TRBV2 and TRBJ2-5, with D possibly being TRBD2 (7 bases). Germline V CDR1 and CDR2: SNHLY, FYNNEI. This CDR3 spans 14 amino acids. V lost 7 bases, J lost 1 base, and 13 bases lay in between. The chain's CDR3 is CASIKGGGQETQYF. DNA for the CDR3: TGTGCCAGCATAAAGGGGGGGGGCCAAGAGACCCAGTACTTC.

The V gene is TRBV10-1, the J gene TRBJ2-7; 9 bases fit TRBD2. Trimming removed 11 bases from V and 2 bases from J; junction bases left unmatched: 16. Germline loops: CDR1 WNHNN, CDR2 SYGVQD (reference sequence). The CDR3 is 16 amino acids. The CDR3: CAPPWGSSGIAYEQYF. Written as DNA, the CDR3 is TGCGCCCCCCCGTGGGGTTCTAGCGGGATCGCCTACGAGCAGTACTTC.

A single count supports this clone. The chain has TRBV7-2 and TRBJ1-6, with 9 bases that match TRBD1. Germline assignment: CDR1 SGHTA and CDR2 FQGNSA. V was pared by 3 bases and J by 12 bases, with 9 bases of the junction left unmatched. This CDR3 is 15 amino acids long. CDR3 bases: TGTGCCAGCAGCTTGACGGGACAGGGTCGAGGACCCCTCCACTTT. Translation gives CASSLTGQGRGPLHF.